The present TCR beta chain was sequenced within a study of regulatory T cells in long-lasting Graves disease. This CDR3 has 13 amino acids. Germline assignment: CDR1 LGHDT and CDR2 YNNKEL (reference sequence). The ends were cut back, 1 base at V and 4 bases at J, with 5 bases in the middle. According to the study, TCR beta libraries were built with iRepertoire HTBI primers and CDR3-region Arm-PCR. In TCRdb, the multiplex PCR reads were re-called with MiXCR into one record per CDR3 protein. The data contain roughly 350,000 distinct CDR3 sequences, 16% of them singletons. Notes on this clonotype: Its target is unknown.

Study-level findings and limits: Those with persistent Graves' had less TCR diversity than newly diagnosed patients. Persistent disease showed a preference for TRBV28, TRBJ1-2 and TRBJ2-5.

Time point here: newly diagnosed GD, antithyroid drugs for less than 3 months. Scientists built the TCR library using RNA that was extracted from PBMCs. These same records also appear under a second study, on T cells in Graves' hyperthyroidism and ophthalmopathy. That investigation notes: In the first-round RT-PCR of the TCR CDR3, the HTBI primer set was used. Blood held most thyroid clonotypes expanded above 0.001 frequency.

The gene calls are TRBV3-1 and TRBJ1-3; D unclear. The starting material was peripheral blood mononuclear cells (PBMCs), obtained at new diagnosis, from a patient treated with antithyroid drugs. This receptor was obtained from a man between 40 and 49 years old with Graves disease. Here the CDR3 DNA reads TGTGCCAGCAGCCAAGGGGTCGGAAACACCATATATTTT. Protein sequence: CASSQGVGNTIYF. Full variable domain (rest looked up from reference TRBV3-1 and TRBJ1-3): DTAVSQTPKYLVTQMGNDKSIKCEQNLGHDTMYWYKQDSKKFLKIMFSYNNKELIINETVPNRFSPKSPDKAHLNLHINSLELGDSAVYFCASSQGVGNTIYFGEGSWLTVV.